A selection of T cell receptor beta chains follows, all from one sample in a study of identical twins. TCRdb used MiXCR to reprocess the 5' RACE reads, holding one entry per CDR3 protein. The table includes 500,000 to 600,000 distinct CDR3 sequences, 22% detected once. These records were also assigned to another study, of T cells expressing NK-cell markers.

Material for sequencing was CD4+ T cells sorted from blood. The source is a woman aged 18-29 years in good health. The CDR3 runs from the conserved cysteine through the conserved F or W. The order of the fields is CDR3 protein, CDR3 DNA, CDR3 length, D gene, V gene, J gene, clone size. D genes are given only for firm matches. For some rows the clone size is stated as once, few or many, or as a class when expanded; others skip it.

CDR3aa: CASSPDSERPLNNEQFF; CDR3nt: TGTGCCAGCAGCCCCGACAGTGAAAGGCCCCTAAACAATGAGCAGTTCTTC; len: 17; d_gene: -; v_gene: TRBV5-4; j_gene: TRBJ2-1; abundance: -
CDR3aa: CSAPGWETQYF; CDR3nt: TGCAGTGCCCCCGGCTGGGAGACCCAGTACTTC; len: 11; d_gene: -; v_gene: TRBV20-1; j_gene: TRBJ2-5; abundance: -
CDR3aa: CASSLSSISYEQYF; CDR3nt: TGTGCCAGCAGCTTGTCGTCCATCTCCTACGAGCAGTACTTC; len: 14; d_gene: -; v_gene: TRBV7-2; j_gene: TRBJ2-7; abundance: few
CDR3aa: CASSNTGSSYNSPLHF; CDR3nt: TGTGCCAGCAGCAACACAGGGAGCTCCTATAATTCACCCCTCCACTTT; len: 16; d_gene: -; v_gene: TRBV5-5; j_gene: TRBJ1-6; abundance: -
CDR3aa: CASSTTGYNEQFF; CDR3nt: TGTGCCAGCAGCACTACGGGATACAATGAGCAGTTCTTC; len: 13; d_gene: -; v_gene: TRBV11-2; j_gene: TRBJ2-1; abundance: -
CDR3aa: CASSFSGGAGTDTQYF; CDR3nt: TGTGCCAGCAGCTTTTCGGGGGGGGCGGGCACAGATACGCAGTATTTT; len: 16; d_gene: TRBD2; v_gene: TRBV7-3; j_gene: TRBJ2-3; abundance: few
CDR3aa: CASKGHATEAFF; CDR3nt: TGTGCCAGCAAGGGCCATGCCACTGAAGCTTTCTTT; len: 12; d_gene: -; v_gene: TRBV2; j_gene: TRBJ1-1; abundance: many
CDR3aa: CASSLIAGSKNIQYF; CDR3nt: TGCGCCAGCAGCTTGATCGCCGGGTCCAAAAACATTCAGTACTTC; len: 15; d_gene: -; v_gene: TRBV5-1; j_gene: TRBJ2-4; abundance: -
CDR3aa: CASSVEGVAGELFF; CDR3nt: TGTGCCAGCAGCGTAGAAGGCGTGGCCGGGGAGCTGTTTTTT; len: 14; d_gene: -; v_gene: TRBV9; j_gene: TRBJ2-2; abundance: -
CDR3aa: CASSVAISSTDTQYF; CDR3nt: TGTGCCAGCAGCGTAGCCATTTCTAGCACAGATACGCAGTATTTT; len: 15; d_gene: -; v_gene: TRBV9; j_gene: TRBJ2-3; abundance: -
CDR3aa: CASSDRSSGKDTQYF; CDR3nt: TGCGCCAGCAGTGATCGGTCTAGCGGGAAGGATACGCAGTATTTT; len: 15; d_gene: TRBD2; v_gene: TRBV10-2; j_gene: TRBJ2-3; abundance: -
CDR3aa: CASSGGLAGETQYF; CDR3nt: TGTGCCAGCAGCGGAGGACTAGCAGGGGAGACCCAGTACTTC; len: 14; d_gene: TRBD2; v_gene: TRBV5-8; j_gene: TRBJ2-5; abundance: few
CDR3aa: CASSVEADSYNEQFF; CDR3nt: TGTGCCAGCAGCGTAGAGGCGGACTCCTACAATGAGCAGTTCTTC; len: 15; d_gene: -; v_gene: TRBV9; j_gene: TRBJ2-1; abundance: -
CDR3aa: CASSVGFNEQFF; CDR3nt: TGTGCCAGCAGCGTAGGGTTCAATGAGCAGTTCTTC; len: 12; d_gene: -; v_gene: TRBV9; j_gene: TRBJ2-1; abundance: -
CDR3aa: CASRQGSAYGYTF; CDR3nt: TGTGCCAGCAGACAGGGAAGCGCCTATGGCTACACCTTC; len: 13; d_gene: -; v_gene: TRBV7-2; j_gene: TRBJ1-2; abundance: -
CDR3aa: CASILQGVMNTEAFF; CDR3nt: TGTGCCAGCATCCTCCAGGGCGTAATGAACACTGAAGCTTTCTTT; len: 15; d_gene: -; v_gene: TRBV7-9; j_gene: TRBJ1-1; abundance: few
CDR3aa: CSARGGWADTQYF; CDR3nt: TGCAGTGCTAGAGGAGGGTGGGCAGATACGCAGTATTTT; len: 13; d_gene: -; v_gene: TRBV20-1; j_gene: TRBJ2-3; abundance: -
CDR3aa: CSARTTGTANEKLFF; CDR3nt: TGCAGTGCTAGAACAACCGGGACGGCTAATGAAAAACTGTTTTTT; len: 15; d_gene: -; v_gene: TRBV20-1; j_gene: TRBJ1-4; abundance: -
CDR3aa: CASSPRENTEAFF; CDR3nt: TGTGCCAGCAGCCCACGAGAGAACACTGAAGCTTTCTTT; len: 13; d_gene: -; v_gene: TRBV11-3; j_gene: TRBJ1-1; abundance: -
CDR3aa: CATSRADRENEKLFF; CDR3nt: TGTGCCACCAGCAGAGCGGACAGGGAAAATGAAAAACTGTTTTTT; len: 15; d_gene: TRBD1; v_gene: TRBV15; j_gene: TRBJ1-4; abundance: few
CDR3aa: CASSQVGRLAGGQETQYF; CDR3nt: TGCGCCAGCAGCCAAGTTGGCCGACTAGCGGGAGGCCAAGAGACCCAGTACTTC; len: 18; d_gene: TRBD2; v_gene: TRBV4-3; j_gene: TRBJ2-5; abundance: once
CDR3aa: CSARVPSLDEQFF; CDR3nt: TGCAGTGCTAGAGTTCCTAGTCTTGATGAGCAGTTCTTC; len: 13; d_gene: -; v_gene: TRBV20-1; j_gene: TRBJ2-1; abundance: few
CDR3aa: CSVEGRERDTQYF; CDR3nt: TGCAGCGTTGAAGGGCGAGAACGAGATACGCAGTATTTT; len: 13; d_gene: -; v_gene: TRBV29-1; j_gene: TRBJ2-3; abundance: -
CDR3aa: CAWRGLALPTGELFF; CDR3nt: TGTGCCTGGAGGGGACTAGCGCTACCCACCGGGGAGCTGTTTTTT; len: 15; d_gene: TRBD2; v_gene: TRBV30; j_gene: TRBJ2-2; abundance: -
CDR3aa: CASSRKMGDTGELFF; CDR3nt: TGCGCCAGCAGCCGAAAGATGGGAGACACCGGGGAGCTGTTTTTT; len: 15; d_gene: -; v_gene: TRBV4-3; j_gene: TRBJ2-2; abundance: few
CDR3aa: CASSRAGLADSYEQYF; CDR3nt: TGTGCCAGCAGTCGCGCGGGACTAGCGGACTCCTACGAGCAGTACTTC; len: 16; d_gene: TRBD2; v_gene: TRBV6-1; j_gene: TRBJ2-7; abundance: -
CDR3aa: CSATLGSGNSPLHF; CDR3nt: TGCAGTGCTACCTTGGGGTCGGGGAATTCACCCCTCCACTTT; len: 14; d_gene: -; v_gene: TRBV20-1; j_gene: TRBJ1-6; abundance: -
CDR3aa: CASSLEGLAVNEQFF; CDR3nt: TGTGCCAGCAGCTTAGAGGGACTAGCGGTTAATGAGCAGTTCTTC; len: 15; d_gene: TRBD2; v_gene: TRBV7-9; j_gene: TRBJ2-1; abundance: -
CDR3aa: CASSQTDGNTQYF; CDR3nt: TGTGCCAGCAGCCAAACGGACGGTAATACGCAGTATTTT; len: 13; d_gene: -; v_gene: TRBV4-2; j_gene: TRBJ2-3; abundance: few
CDR3aa: CASSLWYNEQFF; CDR3nt: TGTGCCAGCAGCTTGTGGTACAATGAGCAGTTCTTC; len: 12; d_gene: -; v_gene: TRBV5-6; j_gene: TRBJ2-1; abundance: -
CDR3aa: CASSYRQEGNEKLFF; CDR3nt: TGTGCCAGCAGTTACAGGCAGGAAGGAAATGAAAAACTGTTTTTT; len: 15; d_gene: -; v_gene: TRBV6-5; j_gene: TRBJ1-4; abundance: -
CDR3aa: CSASSSTDTQYF; CDR3nt: TGCAGTGCTAGTTCGTCCACAGATACGCAGTATTTT; len: 12; d_gene: -; v_gene: TRBV20-1; j_gene: TRBJ2-3; abundance: few
CDR3aa: CAIGSGTNYNEQFF; CDR3nt: TGTGCCATCGGTAGCGGGACAAACTACAATGAGCAGTTCTTC; len: 14; d_gene: TRBD2; v_gene: TRBV10-3; j_gene: TRBJ2-1; abundance: once
CDR3aa: CASSLVPGQGQETQYF; CDR3nt: TGTGCCAGCAGTCTCGTCCCGGGACAAGGACAAGAGACCCAGTACTTC; len: 16; d_gene: -; v_gene: TRBV7-9; j_gene: TRBJ2-5; abundance: -
CDR3aa: CSARSPSAQFF; CDR3nt: TGCAGTGCTAGATCCCCTTCAGCCCAGTTCTTC; len: 11; d_gene: -; v_gene: TRBV20-1; j_gene: TRBJ2-1; abundance: few
CDR3aa: CASSQRGIEAFF; CDR3nt: TGTGCCAGCAGCCAAAGGGGGATCGAAGCTTTCTTT; len: 12; d_gene: -; v_gene: TRBV4-2; j_gene: TRBJ1-1; abundance: -
CDR3aa: CASSRWTVKGNTQYF; CDR3nt: TGTGCCAGCAGTCGCTGGACTGTAAAAGGAAATACGCAGTATTTT; len: 15; d_gene: -; v_gene: TRBV12-3/TRBV12-4; j_gene: TRBJ2-3; abundance: -
CDR3aa: CASSFQAAARETQYF; CDR3nt: TGCGCCAGCAGCTTCCAAGCGGCCGCACGAGAGACCCAGTACTTC; len: 15; d_gene: -; v_gene: TRBV5-1; j_gene: TRBJ2-5; abundance: -
CDR3aa: CASRSEGISNQPQHF; CDR3nt: TGTGCCAGCAGATCGGAGGGGATAAGCAATCAGCCCCAGCATTTT; len: 15; d_gene: -; v_gene: TRBV2; j_gene: TRBJ1-5; abundance: -
CDR3aa: CSAIHRGRNQPQHF; CDR3nt: TGCAGTGCTATTCACAGGGGTCGCAATCAGCCCCAGCATTTT; len: 14; d_gene: TRBD1; v_gene: TRBV20-1; j_gene: TRBJ1-5; abundance: few
CDR3aa: CASGLSTNTEAFF; CDR3nt: TGTGCCAGCGGACTATCCACGAACACTGAAGCTTTCTTT; len: 13; d_gene: -; v_gene: TRBV3-1; j_gene: TRBJ1-1; abundance: many
CDR3aa: CSASTPPVNYGYTF; CDR3nt: TGCAGTGCTAGTACTCCGCCGGTTAACTATGGCTACACCTTC; len: 14; d_gene: -; v_gene: TRBV20-1; j_gene: TRBJ1-2; abundance: -
CDR3aa: CASSLWGTGGYEQYF; CDR3nt: TGTGCCAGCAGTTTATGGGGGACAGGGGGCTACGAGCAGTACTTC; len: 15; d_gene: TRBD1; v_gene: TRBV27; j_gene: TRBJ2-7; abundance: -
CDR3aa: CASSQDRVGGNEQFF; CDR3nt: TGCGCCAGCAGCCAGGACAGGGTAGGTGGCAATGAGCAGTTCTTC; len: 15; d_gene: TRBD1; v_gene: TRBV5-1; j_gene: TRBJ2-1; abundance: few
CDR3aa: CASSPSKAPHDYTF; CDR3nt: TGTGCCAGCAGCCCCTCCAAGGCCCCACATGACTACACCTTC; len: 14; d_gene: -; v_gene: TRBV9; j_gene: TRBJ1-2; abundance: -
CDR3aa: CASSLAGYGDEQYF; CDR3nt: TGTGCCAGCAGCCTAGCGGGTTATGGAGACGAGCAGTACTTC; len: 14; d_gene: TRBD2; v_gene: TRBV9; j_gene: TRBJ2-7; abundance: -
CDR3aa: CASSQGPATYNEQFF; CDR3nt: TGCGCCAGCAGCCAAGGCCCGGCTACCTACAATGAGCAGTTCTTC; len: 15; d_gene: -; v_gene: TRBV4-3; j_gene: TRBJ2-1; abundance: -
CDR3aa: CSASQPEQFF; CDR3nt: TGCAGTGCTAGTCAGCCTGAGCAGTTCTTC; len: 10; d_gene: -; v_gene: TRBV20-1; j_gene: TRBJ2-1; abundance: -
CDR3aa: CASSLRVINEQFF; CDR3nt: TGCGCCAGCAGCTTGCGGGTTATCAATGAGCAGTTCTTC; len: 13; d_gene: -; v_gene: TRBV5-1; j_gene: TRBJ2-1; abundance: -